The 13 T cell receptor beta chains below come from one sample, sequenced in a study of OX40 agonist ivuxolimab in advanced cancers. Sequencing was performed with immunoSEQ multiplex PCR; in TCRdb, only in-frame clones are kept and a portion is missing. The sample carries more than 35,000 clones, roughly 80% recorded once. Sequencing used CD4+ or CD8+ T cells sorted from blood, obtained in a trial of the OX40 agonist ivuxolimab. Receptors originate from an adult with an advanced solid tumor such as melanoma, head and neck, liver or kidney cancer.

A remark on this clone: Germline is not matched at one junction end, which may reflect a read error. CDR3 in DNA: TGTGCCAGCTCACCACCCAATCGAGGGGGCTCCCCCCACTTC. Translated, it gives CASSPPNRGGSPHF. The chain is built from TRBV18 and TRBJ2-7; TRBD1 agrees at 7 bases. Germline loops: CDR1 KGHSH, CDR2 LQKENI. The CDR3 runs 14 residues.

This chain connects TRBV5-1 to TRBJ1-1; 11 bases match TRBD1. V dropped 4 bases and J dropped 4; count of bases not matched to a gene: 6. The CDR3 contains 15 residues. Per the germline V gene, CDR1 is SGHRS and CDR2 is YFSETQ. The CDR3 spells CASSQQGQGVTEAFF. In DNA, the CDR3 is TGCGCCAGCAGCCAGCAGGGACAGGGGGTCACTGAAGCTTTCTTT.

The gene calls are TRBV7-6 and TRBJ2-7, with TRBD2 matching over 11 bases. This CDR3 is 16 amino acids long. Germline values: CDR1 SGHVS, CDR2 FNYEAQ. The junction had 2 bases not matched to a gene; V was cut back by 1 base and J by 0 bases. As DNA, the CDR3 is TGTGCCAGCAGCTTAGGTACTAGCGGGAGCTCCTACGAGCAGTACTTC. Translation gives CASSLGTSGSSYEQYF.

This clone appeared once. The V call is TRBV2, the J call TRBJ2-7, with 9 bases lining up with TRBD1. J lost 4 bases, V lost 4 bases, and 5 bases had no gene match. The CDR3 sequence is 14 residues long. Germline loops: CDR1 SNHLY, CDR2 FYNNEI. In nucleotides, the CDR3 is TGTGCCAGCAGTGTAACAGGGGGCCCGTACGAGCAGTACTTC. Translated: CASSVTGGPYEQYF.

This clone turned up a few times. The J gene is TRBJ1-4, the V gene TRBV6-5, with TRBD1 identical over 9 bases. V gave up 6 bases and J gave up 6 bases; unmatched junction bases: 8. The CDR3 spans 15 residues. Per the germline V gene, CDR1 is MNHEY and CDR2 is SVGAGI. In DNA, the CDR3 is TGTGCCAGCAGCTCGAGACAGGGGGAATATGAAAAACTGTTTTTT. Amino acids: CASSSRQGEYEKLFF.

V usage is TRBV5-1 and J usage is TRBJ2-3; D is uncertain. Germline loops: CDR1 SGHRS, CDR2 YFSETQ. Trimming removed 0 bases at V and 3 bases at J, with 14 bases between. The CDR3 length is 16 residues. The CDR3 nucleotides are TGCGCCAGCAGCTTGGTCCAGCGAGTGGGGACAGATACGCAGTATTTT. Protein product: CASSLVQRVGTDTQYF.

The V and J genes are TRBV5-4 and TRBJ1-1; D gene ambiguous. CDR1 is SGHNT, CDR2 YYREEE, per germline (reference sequence). Between the trimmed V and J ends, which lost 2 bases and 1 base, there was a span of 9 bases. This CDR3 contains 14 residues. The CDR3 region has the DNA TGTGCCAGCAGCTTCCTAGGAAGGAACACTGAAGCTTTCTTT. Amino acid sequence: CASSFLGRNTEAFF.

The chain employs TRBV19 and TRBJ2-5, with D perhaps TRBD1 or TRBD2 (5 bases each). V lost 6 bases and J 5 bases, leaving 13 bases between the germline ends. Looked up from germline, CDR1 is LNHDA and CDR2 is SQIVND (reference sequence). The CDR3 runs to 13 residues. CDR3 region: CASRRGLEETQYF. CDR3 bases: TGTGCCAGTAGGAGGGGTTTGGAGGAGACCCAGTACTTC. The variable domain in full, with the rest retrieved from reference TRBV19 and TRBJ2-5, is DGGITQSPKYLFRKEGQNVTLSCEQNLNHDAMYWYRQDPGQGLRLIYYSQIVNDFQKGDIAEGYSVSREKKESFPLTVTSAQKNPTAFYLCASRRGLEETQYFGPGTRLLVL.

V gene TRBV10-1 combines with J gene TRBJ2-3, with D possibly matching TRBD2 (6 bases). The germline CDR1 and CDR2 sequences are WNHNN and SYGVQD (reference sequence). The CDR3 is made up of 15 amino acids. V was shortened by 2 bases and J by 0 bases, with 9 bases between the two germline ends. CDR3 region: CASSETGLSTDTQYF. CDR3 DNA sequence: TGCGCCAGCAGTGAGACGGGACTTAGCACAGATACGCAGTATTTT.

The J gene is TRBJ2-1, the V gene TRBV19, with TRBD2 identical over 12 bases. CDR3 length: 15 residues. J was trimmed by 6 bases and V by 4 bases; bases with no gene match: 4. CDR1 is LNHDA and CDR2 is SQIVND in the germline V gene (reference sequence). In nucleotides, the CDR3 is TGTGCCAGTAGTACCCCTAGCGGGGGGGCCAATGAGCAGTTCTTC. Its translation is CASSTPSGGANEQFF.

This clone was seen more than once but under ten times. This sequence joins TRBV11-2 and TRBJ2-5, with 7 bases that match TRBD1. The CDR3 spans 15 residues. In germline, CDR1 is SGHAT, CDR2 FQNNGV. V trimming: 5 bases; J trimming: 2 bases; junction bases outside the gene matches: 8. CDR3 nucleotide sequence: TGTGCCAGCAGCCCCCAGACAGGGAATCAAGAGACCCAGTACTTC. Residues: CASSPQTGNQETQYF.

This clone was recorded only once. The V gene is TRBV19, the J gene TRBJ1-6, with no clear D. CDR1 and CDR2 (germline): LNHDA, SQIVND (reference sequence). The CDR3 runs 17 residues. Trimming removed 6 bases at V and 5 bases at J, with 20 bases between. The CDR3 loop reads CASSYEKEGGDNSPLHF. The CDR3 DNA reads TGTGCCAGTAGCTACGAGAAAGAGGGCGGAGATAATTCACCCCTCCACTTT.

The chain uses TRBV5-8 and TRBJ2-1; unclear D gene. CDR1 is SGHTS and CDR2 is YDEGEE in the germline V gene. The germline V and J ends were trimmed by 9 bases and 5 bases, with 15 bases remaining between them. The CDR3 has 13 amino acids. CDR3 sequence (DNA): TGTGCCACCATGCCCCTTCCCGACAATGAGCAGTTCTTC. Translation: CATMPLPDNEQFF.